What follows is one T cell receptor beta chain and its context. Its matching antigen is unknown. Naive CD8 libraries were made from around 20,000 to 1,000,000 sorted cells, and they used 10%, 30% or 50% RNA. This entry comes from a study of molecular identifiers for immune sequencing clone quantification. Trimming cost V 3 bases and J 1 base, with 5 bases left between them. The CDR3 runs to 13 residues. Germline values: CDR1 SGDLS, CDR2 YYNGEE. In TCRdb, the PCR reads were re-called with MiXCR into one record per CDR3 protein. The sample yields under 800,000 distinct CDR3 sequences, 25% seen once. General study findings and limits: Clones above 20 RNA copies held over 97% of effector molecules, under 1% in naive cells. A single cell's spiked Jurkat TCR RNA was reportedly detectable among under 1.1 million naive cells.

The specimen sequenced was naive CD8+ T cells from blood, with Jurkat cell RNA spiked in. The sample's subset: FACS-sorted CD8+CD4-CCR7+CD45RA+ naive T cells. The chain recombines TRBV9 with TRBJ1-5; the D is unclear. The sequence was obtained from a human donor in good health. Some libraries in this study had Jurkat cell RNA spiked in. CDR3 region: CASSGGSNQPQHF. CDR3 sequence (DNA): TGTGCCAGCAGCGGAGGGAGCAATCAGCCCCAGCATTTT.